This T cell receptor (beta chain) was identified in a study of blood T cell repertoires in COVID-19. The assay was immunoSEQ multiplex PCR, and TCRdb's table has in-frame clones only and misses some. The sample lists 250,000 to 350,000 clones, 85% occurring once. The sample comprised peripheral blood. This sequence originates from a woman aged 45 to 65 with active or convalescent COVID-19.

CDR3 DNA: TGTGCCACCAGTGAGAAAACAGGGGGCTGGACTAGCGGGAGGGCGAATGAGCAGTTCTTC. Its translation: CATSEKTGGWTSGRANEQFF. This chain joins TRBV24-1 and TRBJ2-1; 15 nucleotides align to TRBD2. V was clipped by 4 bases and J by 7 bases; unmatched bases: 16. Germline CDR1 reads KGHDR; CDR2 reads SFDVKD. The CDR3 is made up of 20 amino acids.